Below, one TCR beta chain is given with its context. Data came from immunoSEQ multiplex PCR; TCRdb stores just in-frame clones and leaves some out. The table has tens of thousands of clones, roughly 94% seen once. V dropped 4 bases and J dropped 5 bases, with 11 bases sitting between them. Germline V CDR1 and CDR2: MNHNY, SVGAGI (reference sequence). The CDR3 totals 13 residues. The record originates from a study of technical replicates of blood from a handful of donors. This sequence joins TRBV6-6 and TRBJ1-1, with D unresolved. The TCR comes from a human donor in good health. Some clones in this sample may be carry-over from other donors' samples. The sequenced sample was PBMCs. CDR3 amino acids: CASSLYRGTEAFF. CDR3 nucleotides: TGTGCCAGCAGTTTATACCGAGGGACTGAAGCTTTCTTT.